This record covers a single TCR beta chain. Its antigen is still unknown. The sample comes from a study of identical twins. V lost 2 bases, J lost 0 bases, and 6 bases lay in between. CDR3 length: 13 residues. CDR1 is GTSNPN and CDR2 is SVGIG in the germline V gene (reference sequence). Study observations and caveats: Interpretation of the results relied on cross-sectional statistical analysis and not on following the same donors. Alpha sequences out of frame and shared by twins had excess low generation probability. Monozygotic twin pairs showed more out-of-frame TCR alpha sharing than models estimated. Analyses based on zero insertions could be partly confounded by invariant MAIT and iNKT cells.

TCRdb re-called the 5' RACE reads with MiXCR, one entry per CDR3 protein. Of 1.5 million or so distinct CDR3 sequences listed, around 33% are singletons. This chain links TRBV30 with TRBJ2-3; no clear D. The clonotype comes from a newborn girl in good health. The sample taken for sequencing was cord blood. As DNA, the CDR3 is TGTGCCTGGAGTAAAGACAGCACAGATACGCAGTATTTT. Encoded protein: CAWSKDSTDTQYF.